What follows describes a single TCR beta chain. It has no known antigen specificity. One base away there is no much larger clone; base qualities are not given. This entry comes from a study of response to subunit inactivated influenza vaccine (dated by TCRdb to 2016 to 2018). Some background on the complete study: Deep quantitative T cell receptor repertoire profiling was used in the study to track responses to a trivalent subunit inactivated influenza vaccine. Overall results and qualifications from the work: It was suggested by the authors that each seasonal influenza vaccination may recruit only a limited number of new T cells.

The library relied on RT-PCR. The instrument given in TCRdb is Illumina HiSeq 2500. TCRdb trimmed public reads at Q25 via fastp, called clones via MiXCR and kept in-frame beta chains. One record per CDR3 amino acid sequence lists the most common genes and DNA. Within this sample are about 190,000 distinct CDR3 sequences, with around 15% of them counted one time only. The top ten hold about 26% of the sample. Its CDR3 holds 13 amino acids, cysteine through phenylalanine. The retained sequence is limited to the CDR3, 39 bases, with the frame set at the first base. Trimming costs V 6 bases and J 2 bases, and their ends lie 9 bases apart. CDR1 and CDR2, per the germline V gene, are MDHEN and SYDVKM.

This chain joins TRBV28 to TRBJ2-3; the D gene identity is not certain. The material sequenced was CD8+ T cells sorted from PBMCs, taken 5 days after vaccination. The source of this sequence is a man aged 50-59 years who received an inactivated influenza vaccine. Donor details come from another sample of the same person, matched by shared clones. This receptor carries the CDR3 CASSTDVTDTQYF. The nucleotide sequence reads TGTGCCAGCAGCACGGATGTCACAGATACGCAGTATTTT.